This T cell receptor beta chain was obtained from a study of blood T cell repertoires in COVID-19 (dated by TCRdb to the early 2020s). Notes on the research overall: Samples covering the acute and convalescent phases of COVID-19 were provided by collaborators in the United States, Italy and Spain. The material from the prospective study consisted of cDNA or gDNA derived from T cells, B-cell-depleted T cells, or PBMCs. A de-identified subject ID, COVID-19 status, age in years and sex were almost always included in the sample metadata. The repertoires were made available in a free public database intended to serve as a resource for research on the immune response to SARS-CoV-2. The samples were drawn from the first 160 participants of the ongoing ImmuneRACE study and from 1,254 subjects provided by 6 global collaborators. The dataset comprised deeply sampled blood TCRbeta repertoires from subjects exposed to, actively infected with, or recovered from COVID-19. Where available, HLA class I and class II types were taken from metadata supplied by the sample provider and were not determined by assay-based typing. Here is what the overall study found, with its caveats: The quantity of clinical and demographic metadata differed by source and by participant and was supplied without curation.

Another Seattle source contributed samples from volunteer blood donors who had recovered from COVID-19. Collaborating institutions collected whole blood in K2EDTA tubes following their own protocols. For TCRbeta analysis, collaborator samples were shipped as frozen whole blood, as isolated PBMCs, or as DNA extracted from either sample type. In its sample, this clone was seen once. Its antigen has not been determined. Per-nucleotide qualities are absent, and no much larger clonotype sits a single base away. The immunoSEQ Assay, a bias-controlled multiplex PCR, was used to amplify TCRbeta CDR3 regions from genomic DNA. The original pipeline was this. Nucleated cell counts per sample were estimated from amplification of reference gene primers within the assay. To quantify the absolute abundance of each unique TCRbeta CDR3 rearrangement, sequence reads were collapsed and filtered. For each sample, productive Simpson clonality was calculated as the square root of Simpson's diversity index over productive rearrangements. TCRdb holds this immuneACCESS table with in-frame rearrangements only. Some clones are missing; in checked studies, unresolved V genes explain under half, and the rest has no known cause. V, J and clone size derive from that table, while D and trimming were established from the DNA sequence. The sample records 200,000 to 300,000 clones, 75% to 90% of which are singletons. The ten largest clones represent around 7.8% of the sample.

From the germline V gene (reference sequence), CDR1 is LNHDA and CDR2 is SQIVND. The V end loses 6 bases and the J end loses 4 bases, and a stretch of 15 bases separates them. Its CDR3 holds 14 amino acids, cysteine through phenylalanine. Just CDR3 DNA is preserved here, 42 bases in frame from base 1. The chain joins TRBV19 to TRBJ1-1, and perhaps TRBD1 as D gene, on 5 matching bases. This receptor was obtained from a man aged 55 to 70 who had recovered from COVID-19. The sequenced sample was peripheral blood. The CDR3 protein: CASRNRQRSTEAFF. In nucleotide form, the sequence is TGTGCCAGTAGGAACAGGCAGAGGAGCACTGAAGCTTTCTTT.